Below, one TCR beta chain is given with its context. The antigen is unknown. This specimen comes from a study of cytomegalovirus exposure and HLA in healthy donors. Notes on the study in general: Highly shared variants forming one cluster were likely a sequencing artifact.

The V and J ends lost 4 bases and 3 bases respectively, with 14 bases between them. The CDR3 totals 14 residues. The germline V gene has CDR1 SGHNT and CDR2 YYREEE (reference sequence). The PCR employed 60 Vbeta primers together with 13 Jbeta primers. Assay: immunoSEQ multiplex PCR; the TCRdb copy retains only in-frame clones and omits some. The data contain over 90,000 clones, around 79% of them singletons. V usage is TRBV5-4 and J usage is TRBJ2-7; tentatively, D is TRBD1 (5 bases). This TCR derives from a female donor in good health and CMV-seropositive. The sequenced sample was PBMCs. As DNA, the CDR3 is TGTGCCAGCAGCGCCCGAGGACAATTCTACGAGCAGTACTTC. Protein product: CASSARGQFYEQYF.